This entry lists 32 T cell receptor beta chains sequenced from one sample in a study of cytomegalovirus exposure and HLA in healthy donors. PCR was performed using 60 Vbeta and 13 Jbeta primers. Repertoires were generated with immunoSEQ multiplex PCR, while TCRdb's copy carries only in-frame clones and drops some. This listing includes around 130,000 clones. The specimen sequenced was PBMCs. These TCRs come from a woman in her thirties or forties in good health and CMV-seronegative.

V and J are TRBV28 and TRBJ1-2; TRBD1 aligns across 12 bases. J gave up 5 bases and V 10 bases, and 5 bases lay outside the gene matches. Looked up from germline, CDR1 is MDHEN and CDR2 is SYDVKM. The CDR3 sequence is 13 residues long. DNA for the CDR3: TGTGCCACCTGGGACAGGGGGCTATATGGCTACACCTTC. The encoded protein is CATWDRGLYGYTF.

This chain uses TRBV10-3 with TRBJ2-7; possibly TRBD1 for D (6 bases). Germline V gene sequence: CDR1 ENHRY, CDR2 SYGVKD. V was pared by 9 bases and J by 4 bases, with 16 bases between. The CDR3 runs to 13 residues. CDR3 sequence reads: CAIWDTGAYEQYV. The CDR3 coding sequence is TGTGCCATATGGGACACCGGGGCTTACGAGCAGTACGTC.

V is TRBV2 and J is TRBJ2-5; TRBD2 is a possible D gene (5 bases). Trimming removed 4 bases at V and 0 bases at J, with 15 bases between. The CDR3 is 16 amino acids. Per germline, CDR1 SNHLY and CDR2 FYNNEI. For the CDR3, the DNA is TGTGCCAGCAGTGGAGGGATTTTGGACTACCAAGAGACCCAGTACTTC. Its translation: CASSGGILDYQETQYF. Variable domain in full (rest from reference TRBV2 and TRBJ2-5): EPEVTQTPSHQVTQMGQEVILRCVPISNHLYFYWYRQILGQKVEFLVSFYNNEISEKSEIFDDQFSVERPDGSNFTLKIRSTKLEDSAMYFCASSGGILDYQETQYFGPGTRLLVL.

The V call is TRBV2, the J call TRBJ1-1; 9 bases fit TRBD1. CDR3 length equals 15 residues. J lost 4 bases, V lost 5 bases, and 8 bases had no gene match. The germline V gene encodes CDR1 SNHLY and CDR2 FYNNEI. This CDR3 reads CASSPRTGVSTEAFF. The CDR3 nucleotides read TGTGCCAGCAGTCCTAGGACAGGGGTGAGCACTGAAGCTTTCTTT. Looking up the rest from reference TRBV2 and TRBJ1-1 gives the full variable domain: EPEVTQTPSHQVTQMGQEVILRCVPISNHLYFYWYRQILGQKVEFLVSFYNNEISEKSEIFDDQFSVERPDGSNFTLKIRSTKLEDSAMYFCASSPRTGVSTEAFFGQGTRLTVV.

This chain uses TRBV4-2 with TRBJ1-5; TRBD1 is a possible D gene (5 bases). Germline CDR1 reads LGHNA; CDR2 reads YNFKEQ. Deletions cut 5 bases from V and 2 bases from J, with 13 bases between. This CDR3 region has 15 residues. CDR3 sequence reads: CASSEDGGGNQPQHF. DNA for the CDR3: TGTGCCAGCAGCGAGGACGGGGGAGGCAATCAGCCCCAGCATTTT.

As regards this clone: Compared with germline, one end of the junction differs, possibly owing to a read error. The J gene is TRBJ1-5, the V gene TRBV19; no clear D gene. Germline V gene lookup returns CDR1 LNHDA and CDR2 SQIVND (reference sequence). The CDR3 consists of 12 residues. This chain's CDR3 is CASNQDTARVRF. The CDR3 DNA follows: TGTGCCAGTAATCAAGACACGGCCCGTGTTCGTTTT.

The V gene is TRBV2, the J gene TRBJ2-3, with D possibly being TRBD2 (5 bases). The ends were cut back, 3 bases at V and 1 base at J, with 11 bases in the middle. CDR1 and CDR2 (germline): SNHLY, FYNNEI. The CDR3 is 15 amino acids. The CDR3 DNA reads TGTGCCAGCAGTGACCTCGGGGTGGGCACAGATACGCAGTATTTT. It codes for CASSDLGVGTDTQYF.

The gene calls are TRBV5-1 and TRBJ1-1; TRBD1 is a possible D gene (5 bases). Looked up from germline, CDR1 is SGHRS and CDR2 is YFSETQ. Trimming removed 0 bases from V and 1 base from J, with 13 bases in between. The CDR3 runs to 16 residues. This chain's CDR3 is CASSLAGNQANTEAFF. The CDR3 DNA reads TGCGCCAGCAGCTTGGCAGGGAATCAGGCGAACACTGAAGCTTTCTTT.

The chain links TRBV7-2 to TRBJ2-7; weak D call: TRBD2 (6 bases). Per the germline V gene, CDR1 is SGHTA and CDR2 is FQGNSA. The CDR3 loop spans 15 amino acids. Trimming shortened V by 4 bases and J by 5 bases, and 18 bases separated the two germline ends. The CDR3 here is CASSSFGGLSDEQYF. Written as DNA, the CDR3 is TGTGCCAGCAGCTCCTTCGGGGGACTTTCGGACGAGCAGTACTTC.

The chain couples TRBV23-1 to TRBJ1-5; D perhaps matches TRBD1 (5 bases). TRBV23-1 is designated an ORF whose function remains uncertain. V dropped 4 bases and J dropped 1 base, with 11 bases sitting between them. The CDR3 runs 15 residues. The CDR3 loop reads CASSRRGESNQPQHF. The DNA of the CDR3 is TGCGCCAGCAGTCGGAGGGGAGAGAGCAATCAGCCCCAGCATTTT.

The CDR3 loop is CASTPGWRGGNNEQFF. For the CDR3, the DNA is TGTGCCAGTACCCCGGGGTGGCGGGGGGGTAACAATGAGCAGTTCTTC. The chain uses TRBV19 and TRBJ2-1, with 9 nucleotides matching TRBD2. CDR1 and CDR2 from the germline V gene are LNHDA and SQIVND (reference sequence). CDR3 length: 16 amino acids. V trimming: 7 bases; J trimming: 5 bases; junction bases outside the gene matches: 12.

V and J are TRBV28 and TRBJ1-5, with 10 bases identical to TRBD1. V was pared by 5 bases and J by 3 bases, with 7 bases of the junction left unmatched. In germline, CDR1 is MDHEN, CDR2 SYDVKM. The length of the CDR3 is 16 residues. CDR3 region: CASSPAGQGPNQPQHF. In DNA form, the CDR3 reads TGTGCCAGCAGTCCGGCGGGACAGGGGCCCAATCAGCCCCAGCATTTT.

The CDR3 bases are TGTGCCAGCAGTTATACAGGGACGTGGGAAACCGAGACCCAGTACTTC. It is translated as CASSYTGTWETETQYF. The chain combines TRBV27 with TRBJ2-5; D is possibly TRBD1 (6 bases). V lost 4 bases and J lost 5, with 20 bases in between. From germline, CDR1 is MNHEY and CDR2 SMNVEV (reference sequence). The CDR3 is 16 residues long.

CDR3 nucleotides: TGTGCCAGCAGCTGGGGGCTGACGGAAATAAAGGAGCAGTTCTTC. This sequence encodes CASSWGLTEIKEQFF. J is TRBJ2-1 and V is TRBV5-6; D may be TRBD1 (6 bases). The CDR3 totals 15 residues. The germline CDR1 and CDR2 sequences are SGHDT and YYEEEE. V dropped 3 bases and J dropped 10 bases, with 20 bases sitting between them.

V is TRBV19 and J is TRBJ2-3, with 8 nucleotides matching TRBD2. With V trimmed by 9 bases and J by 1 base, 6 bases remained unmatched. The CDR3 length is 14 residues. CDR1 and CDR2 from the germline V gene are LNHDA and SQIVND (reference sequence). Here the CDR3 DNA reads TGTGCCAGCGCCGGGGGGGCCGGCACAGATACGCAGTATTTT. Its protein is CASAGGAGTDTQYF.

The chain is built from TRBV4-2 and TRBJ2-5; TRBD2 matches at 9 bases. This CDR3 region has 17 residues. Germline values: CDR1 LGHNA, CDR2 YNFKEQ. The J segment lost 1 base and the V segment lost 0 bases, leaving 6 bases of the junction unmatched. The CDR3 protein is CASSQEIATSGQETQYF. DNA for the CDR3: TGTGCCAGCAGCCAAGAAATAGCGACTAGCGGCCAAGAGACCCAGTACTTC.

CDR3 region: CASSLLAGEHNEQFF. DNA of the CDR3: TGCGCCAGCAGCTTGTTAGCGGGGGAACACAATGAGCAGTTCTTC. The chain employs TRBV5-1 and TRBJ2-1; 9 bases map to TRBD2. The junction had 4 bases not matched to a gene; V was cut back by 1 base and J by 5 bases. The germline CDR1 and CDR2 sequences are SGHRS and YFSETQ. The CDR3 runs 15 residues.

The chain uses TRBV6-1 and TRBJ2-7, with D perhaps TRBD2 (5 bases). The CDR3 has 12 residues. The germline CDR1 and CDR2 sequences are MNHNS and SASEGT. Trimming removed 7 bases from V and 6 bases from J, with 13 bases in between. CDR3 loop: CASNTRGFEQYV. For the CDR3, the DNA is TGTGCCAGCAATACCCGGGGTTTCGAGCAGTACGTC.

The chain joins TRBV11-2 to TRBJ2-2; 9 bases map to TRBD1. This CDR3 is 15 amino acids long. Germline-derived CDR1 and CDR2 are SGHAT and FQNNGV. Unmatched junction bases numbered 6, after V lost 5 bases and J lost 5 bases. The CDR3 nucleotides are TGTGCCAGCAGCCTCGGGACAGGGCAAACCGGGGAGCTGTTTTTT. This sequence encodes CASSLGTGQTGELFF.

The chain uses TRBV14 and TRBJ1-4; 7 bases fit TRBD1. The CDR3 sequence is 14 residues long. Germline V gene lookup returns CDR1 SGHDN and CDR2 FVKESK. V shed 4 bases, J shed 5 bases, and the junction held 4 bases outside the gene matches. The CDR3 DNA reads TGTGCCAGCAGCCGAGGGACAGCGAATGAAAAACTGTTTTTT. Protein product: CASSRGTANEKLFF.

The rearrangement links TRBV27 to TRBJ2-2; D may be TRBD2 (6 bases). Germline V gene sequence: CDR1 MNHEY, CDR2 SMNVEV (reference sequence). CDR3 length: 13 residues. The V and J ends lost 2 bases and 6 bases respectively, with 7 bases between them. The CDR3 nucleotides are TGTGCCAGCAGTTTAAGGGAGGCCGGGGAGCTGTTTTTT. This sequence encodes CASSLREAGELFF.

The rearrangement links TRBV23-1 to TRBJ2-1; D gene uncertain. TRBV23-1 is reported as an ORF; its role is uncertain. The V and J ends lost 6 bases and 7 bases respectively, with 4 bases between them. The CDR3 is made up of 10 amino acids. The CDR3 region has the DNA TGCGCCAGCAGCCCAAATGAGCAGTTCTTC. Its protein product is CASSPNEQFF.

As regards this clone: Other nucleotide sequences in the sample specify the same CDR3. The chain employs TRBV6-5 and TRBJ1-5; D perhaps matches TRBD1 (6 bases). CDR3 length: 12 amino acids. Trimming removed 5 bases at V and 10 bases at J, with 12 bases between. Germline CDR1 is MNHEY and CDR2 is SVGAGI. The CDR3, as DNA: TGTGCCAGCAGTCCCCCGGGACAACCCCAGCATTTT. It specifies CASSPPGQPQHF.

The chain carries TRBV5-4 and TRBJ1-2; 8 bases align to TRBD1. The CDR3 spans 14 residues. Per the germline V gene, CDR1 is SGHNT and CDR2 is YYREEE (reference sequence). With 4 bases clipped from V and 8 bases from J, the junction kept 10 bases outside the gene matches. This CDR3 reads CASSPRQGLEGYTF. The CDR3 DNA follows: TGTGCCAGCAGCCCGAGACAGGGGCTAGAAGGCTACACCTTC.

The chain is built from TRBV4-1 and TRBJ2-2; 8 bases line up with TRBD1. Per the germline V gene, CDR1 is MGHRA and CDR2 is YSYEKL. J was trimmed by 0 bases and V by 4 bases; bases with no gene match: 7. The CDR3 consists of 17 residues. The CDR3 sequence: CASSPGQAFSNTGELFF. CDR3 coding DNA: TGCGCCAGCAGCCCGGGACAGGCGTTTTCGAACACCGGGGAGCTGTTTTTT.

This sequence joins TRBV6-5 and TRBJ2-5; no clear D gene. V lost 0 bases and J lost 5, with 13 bases in between. This CDR3 has 15 residues. CDR1 and CDR2 (germline): MNHEY, SVGAGI. Here the CDR3 DNA reads TGTGCCAGCAGTTACTCTGCAGGCCGTCGTGAGACCCAGTACTTC. Its translation is CASSYSAGRRETQYF.

CDR3 sequence: CASSSVWQGKSTDTQYF. CDR3 coding DNA: TGTGCCAGTAGTAGCGTTTGGCAGGGAAAGAGCACAGATACGCAGTATTTT. The genes are TRBV19 and TRBJ2-3; weak D call: TRBD1 (5 bases). V was trimmed by 4 bases and J by 0 bases, leaving 17 bases between them. CDR3 length: 17 residues. Germline CDR1 and CDR2: LNHDA and SQIVND (reference sequence). Supplemented by reference TRBV19 and TRBJ2-3, the full variable domain reads DGGITQSPKYLFRKEGQNVTLSCEQNLNHDAMYWYRQDPGQGLRLIYYSQIVNDFQKGDIAEGYSVSREKKESFPLTVTSAQKNPTAFYLCASSSVWQGKSTDTQYFGPGTRLTVL.

The chain couples TRBV28 to TRBJ2-5, with 8 bases aligning to TRBD2. The V and J ends lost 5 bases and 0 bases, in that order; junction bases with no gene match: 2. This CDR3 is built from 14 residues. Germline-derived CDR1 and CDR2 are MDHEN and SYDVKM. The CDR3 DNA follows: TGTGCCAGCAGTCCGGGAGGGCACCAAGAGACCCAGTACTTC. It yields the protein CASSPGGHQETQYF.

The V gene is TRBV11-3, the J gene TRBJ2-1, with D possibly TRBD2 on 5 matching bases. The CDR3 covers 15 residues. The V end lost 2 bases, the J end lost 0 bases, and 8 bases lay between the germline ends. The germline gives CDR1 SGHNT, CDR2 YENEEA. The DNA for the CDR3 is TGTGCCAGCAGCTTATCTAGCATCTCCTACAATGAGCAGTTCTTC. Amino acids: CASSLSSISYNEQFF.

The chain combines TRBV28 with TRBJ1-1; D gene uncertain. CDR1 MDHEN and CDR2 SYDVKM come from the germline V gene. The CDR3 covers 13 residues. Deletions cut 8 bases from V and 0 bases from J, with 10 bases between. CDR3 DNA sequence: TGTGCCAGCTATCGTATGTTGAACACTGAAGCTTTCTTT. Translating gives CASYRMLNTEAFF. The whole variable domain, remainder taken from reference TRBV28 and TRBJ1-1, is DVKVTQSSRYLVKRTGEKVFLECVQDMDHENMFWYRQDPGLGLRLIYFSYDVKMKEKGDIPEGYSVSREKKERFSLILESASTNQTSMYLCASYRMLNTEAFFGQGTRLTVV.

The V gene is TRBV11-2, the J gene TRBJ2-2; TRBD2 aligns across 9 bases. Losses at the gene ends were 5 bases for V and 9 bases for J; bases not matched to a gene: 10. The germline V gene encodes CDR1 SGHAT and CDR2 FQNNGV. CDR3 length: 15 amino acids. The CDR3 reads CASSHVAGGPRELFF. In DNA, the CDR3 is TGTGCCAGCAGCCACGTGGCGGGGGGGCCGAGGGAGCTGTTTTTT.

Notes on this clone: This specimen includes other DNA sequences encoding the same CDR3. The chain links TRBV6-4 to TRBJ2-7, with 12 nucleotides matching TRBD2. The CDR3 consists of 15 residues. V shed 6 bases and J 5 bases; nucleotides not matched to a gene: 8. Germline V gene sequence: CDR1 MRHNA, CDR2 SNTAGT. CDR3 loop: CASRTSGGPLDEQYF. The CDR3 coding sequence is TGTGCCAGCAGAACTAGCGGGGGGCCTCTTGACGAGCAGTACTTC.